The TCR beta chain under discussion was sequenced for a study of shared clonotypes between healthy human individuals. As for the study in general: CD4 naive cells filled three plates per donor, CD4 memory three, CD8 naive two and CD8 memory one.

The naive CD8 fraction comprised CD45RO-negative cells positively selected for CCR7 and excluded terminally differentiated effector memory CD45RA+ cells. HIV-negative, healthy adults without recent acute infections or vaccinations were the donors. Genomic DNA of each subset was evenly split across several immunoSEQ plates. Replicate sorted-subset PCRs were loaded with approximately 200 ng DNA, approximately 31,000 T cell genomes. TCRdb keeps only in-frame clones here, not all; method: immunoSEQ multiplex PCR. The sample yields more than 550,000 clones, 90% to 95% seen once. This receptor was taken from a man in his thirties or forties in good health. Sequencing input: naive CD8+ T cells sorted from blood.

The CDR3 sequence: CASRTGTALNTEAFF. Here the CDR3 DNA reads TGTGCCAGCAGAACCGGGACAGCGTTGAACACTGAAGCTTTCTTT. The chain links TRBV6-6 to TRBJ1-1, with TRBD1 matching 7 bases. Germline V CDR1 and CDR2: MNHNY, SVGAGI (reference sequence). J lost 0 bases, V lost 6 bases, and 7 bases had no gene match. The CDR3 has 15 amino acids.